The following is a T cell receptor beta chain sequence with its context. Its antigen is still unknown. Documented treatment: oral pan-JAK inhibitor, 5-10 mg twice daily. Sorting from PBMCs produced CD4+ and CD8+ T cells. The sample comes from a study of CD8+ T cells in alopecia areata. CDR1 MNHEY and CDR2 SMNVEV come from the germline V gene (reference sequence). This CDR3 region has 13 residues. V lost 3 bases to trimming and J lost 6 bases, with 12 bases between them. Findings of the study overall: Scalp clonality and expanded CD8+ clones among the top 100 were significantly decreased by tofacitinib. Lesional scalp, especially alopecia totalis/universalis, showed higher clonality than normal scalp.

cDNA prepared by RNA extraction and subsequent reverse transcription served as the template for sequencing. The table came from immunoSEQ multiplex PCR; TCRdb's copy has only in-frame clones and leaves some out. The sample records some 110,000 clones, roughly 50% being singletons. The chain joins TRBV27 to TRBJ2-7, with D perhaps matching TRBD1 or TRBD2 (5 bases each). Sequenced here: CD8+ T cells sorted from blood, sampled at week 24, from a patient treated with tofacitinib. The receptor was derived from a human donor with alopecia areata. Here the CDR3 reads CASSFQGPGEQYF. Here the CDR3 DNA reads TGTGCCAGCAGTTTCCAGGGACCGGGCGAGCAGTACTTC.